These 25 T cell receptor beta chains were sequenced from one sample in a study of T cell changes during pregnancy in multiple sclerosis. Measured with immunoSEQ multiplex PCR; TCRdb has only the in-frame clones, and not every one. The table has 50,000 to 80,000 clones, more than 85% seen once. Sequences were derived from CD8+ T cells from peripheral blood mononuclear cells, sampled before pregnancy. The origin of the receptors is a female donor with multiple sclerosis, enrolled in a pregnancy study.

The rearrangement uses TRBV7-9 and TRBJ2-5; tentatively, D is TRBD1 (5 bases). The V and J ends lost 4 bases and 1 base respectively, with 10 bases between them. Germline CDR1 reads SEHNR; CDR2 reads FQNEAQ (reference sequence). This CDR3 is 14 amino acids long. CDR3 protein: CASSWIDSQETQYF. CDR3 in DNA: TGTGCCAGCAGCTGGATTGACAGCCAAGAGACCCAGTACTTC.

The V call is TRBV4-1, the J call TRBJ1-6, with a tentative D call TRBD1 (5 bases). Germline V CDR1 and CDR2: MGHRA, YSYEKL. The CDR3 sequence is 13 residues long. V was pared by 7 bases and J by 8 bases, with 12 bases between. CDR3 nucleotides: TGCGCCAGCACCCAGGGAGGCGATTCACCCCTCCACTTT. The encoded protein is CASTQGGDSPLHF.

The V call is TRBV9, the J call TRBJ1-1; no clear D. Trimming cost V 0 bases and J 1 base, with 13 bases left between them. The CDR3 has 16 amino acids. Germline CDR1 and CDR2: SGDLS and YYNGEE. The CDR3 spells CASSVGPVGRNTEAFF. For the CDR3, the DNA is TGTGCCAGCAGCGTAGGTCCCGTTGGGCGGAACACTGAAGCTTTCTTT.

This sequence joins TRBV7-6 and TRBJ2-1, with 7 bases matching TRBD2. The CDR3 has 14 residues. The ends lost 5 bases at V and 5 bases at J; junction bases unmatched: 6. Germline V gene data show CDR1 as SGHVS and CDR2 as FNYEAQ. This chain's CDR3 is CASSERGTNNEQFF. The CDR3 DNA is TGTGCCAGCAGCGAGCGGGGAACGAACAATGAGCAGTTCTTC.

This clone was counted only a few times. The chain uses TRBV7-8 and TRBJ2-2; 12 nucleotides align to TRBD1. V was pared by 5 bases and J by 4 bases, with 8 bases of the junction left unmatched. CDR3 length: 17 amino acids. Germline V CDR1 and CDR2: SGHVS, FQNEAQ. CDR3 DNA: TGTGCCAGCAGCAAAACCCCGGGACAGGGGGCCACCGGGGAGCTGTTTTTT. It codes for CASSKTPGQGATGELFF.

The rearrangement joins TRBV5-6 to TRBJ1-6, with 7 bases lining up with TRBD1. This CDR3 spans 17 amino acids. The V gene's germline CDR1 is SGHDT and CDR2 YYEEEE. The V gene end was trimmed by 7 bases and the J gene end by 7 bases; junction bases not matched to a gene: 17. The CDR3 region is CASREMTQGVVNSPLHF. The CDR3 bases are TGTGCCAGCCGTGAAATGACCCAGGGGGTGGTGAATTCACCCCTCCACTTT.

The rearrangement joins TRBV10-2 to TRBJ2-7, with D hard to call. This CDR3 region has 12 residues. The V and J ends lost 3 bases and 4 bases respectively, with 7 bases between them. Germline values: CDR1 WSHSY, CDR2 SAAADI. The CDR3 bases are TGCGCCAGCAGTGAAATGTCGTACGAGCAGTACTTC. It yields the protein CASSEMSYEQYF.

The V gene is TRBV19, the J gene TRBJ2-7; possibly TRBD1 for D (6 bases). Trimming cost V 1 base and J 7 bases, with 11 bases left between them. Germline CDR1 and CDR2: LNHDA and SQIVND (reference sequence). This CDR3 has 13 amino acids. The CDR3 loop reads CASSIGQGMEQYF. The CDR3 coding sequence is TGTGCCAGTAGTATAGGTCAGGGGATGGAGCAGTACTTC. The full variable domain, with the rest looked up from reference TRBV19 and TRBJ2-7, is DGGITQSPKYLFRKEGQNVTLSCEQNLNHDAMYWYRQDPGQGLRLIYYSQIVNDFQKGDIAEGYSVSREKKESFPLTVTSAQKNPTAFYLCASSIGQGMEQYFGPGTRLTVT.

The chain has TRBV25-1 and TRBJ2-7; 9 bases line up with TRBD1. Germline V gene data show CDR1 as MGHDK and CDR2 as SYGVNS. After removal of 5 bases from V and 3 bases from J, the junction contained 5 bases not matched to a gene. The CDR3 is 14 amino acids. Here the CDR3 reads CASSKWDRDYEQYF. In nucleotides, the CDR3 is TGTGCCAGCAGTAAATGGGACAGGGACTACGAGCAGTACTTC.

This chain uses TRBV15 with TRBJ2-1, with TRBD1 identical over 7 bases. The CDR3 extends over 14 amino acids. J was trimmed by 9 bases and V by 0 bases; bases with no gene match: 5. CDR1 and CDR2 from the germline V gene are LNHNV and YYDKDF (reference sequence). Here the CDR3 reads CATSRDLGGGEQFF. DNA for the CDR3: TGTGCCACCAGCAGAGATCTAGGGGGCGGTGAGCAGTTCTTC.

The gene calls are TRBV5-6 and TRBJ1-6, with TRBD1 identical over 7 bases. Germline CDR1 reads SGHDT; CDR2 reads YYEEEE. V lost 4 bases to trimming and J lost 13 bases; unmatched junction nucleotides: 17. The CDR3 has 16 amino acids. The CDR3 region is CASSQAWGQKDDPLHF. The CDR3 coding sequence is TGTGCCAGCAGCCAGGCGTGGGGACAGAAAGATGATCCCCTCCACTTT.

CDR3 loop: CATSGGRAGWETQYF. The DNA for the CDR3 is TGTGCCACCAGCGGAGGGCGTGCAGGGTGGGAGACCCAGTACTTC. The chain is built from TRBV15 and TRBJ2-5; TRBD2 might be the D (6 bases). Germline CDR1 LNHNV, CDR2 YYDKDF (reference sequence). The CDR3 has 15 amino acids. V lost 5 bases and J 5 bases, leaving 18 bases between the germline ends.

This clone was detected only once. V is TRBV2 and J is TRBJ2-1, with 8 bases that match TRBD1. The trim removed 5 bases at V and 0 bases at J, leaving 9 bases unmatched. Germline CDR1 is SNHLY and CDR2 is FYNNEI. The CDR3 covers 17 residues. The CDR3 loop is CASSQGQVISSYNEQFF. The CDR3 DNA is TGTGCCAGCAGTCAGGGACAGGTGATAAGCTCCTACAATGAGCAGTTCTTC. Full variable domain (remainder filled in from reference TRBV2 and TRBJ2-1): EPEVTQTPSHQVTQMGQEVILRCVPISNHLYFYWYRQILGQKVEFLVSFYNNEISEKSEIFDDQFSVERPDGSNFTLKIRSTKLEDSAMYFCASSQGQVISSYNEQFFGPGTRLTVL.

This clone has only one observation. This sequence joins TRBV9 and TRBJ2-2; 13 bases match TRBD2. The CDR3 contains 18 residues. V lost 4 bases, J lost 3 bases, and 9 bases stayed unmatched. In germline, CDR1 is SGDLS, CDR2 YYNGEE. CDR3 DNA: TGTGCCAGCAGCCTCCCCCGGACTAGCGGGGGAGACACCGGGGAGCTGTTTTTT. It encodes CASSLPRTSGGDTGELFF.

The V and J genes are TRBV7-9 and TRBJ1-1; no definite D call. Trimming took 2 bases from V and 7 from J, leaving 8 bases between them. This CDR3 has 12 amino acids. Per the germline V gene, CDR1 is SEHNR and CDR2 is FQNEAQ (reference sequence). CDR3 amino acids: CASSLSEHEAFF. CDR3 bases: TGTGCCAGCAGCTTATCCGAGCATGAAGCTTTCTTT.

The chain has TRBV27 and TRBJ2-3; 7 bases fit TRBD1. The ends lost 3 bases at V and 2 bases at J; junction bases unmatched: 5. Germline CDR1 MNHEY, CDR2 SMNVEV (reference sequence). The CDR3 spans 15 residues. The CDR3 nucleotides read TGTGCCAGCAGTTTTGGGGACAGCTCCACAGATACGCAGTATTTT. Translated, it gives CASSFGDSSTDTQYF.

The chain recombines TRBV6-1 with TRBJ1-5, with TRBD1 as a possible D gene (6 bases). Germline CDR1 MNHNS, CDR2 SASEGT. V shed 8 bases and J shed 3 bases, with 11 bases lying between them. The CDR3 is made up of 13 amino acids. This CDR3 reads CASEDRLNQPQHF. The CDR3 DNA follows: TGTGCCAGCGAAGACAGGCTCAATCAGCCCCAGCATTTT.

The rearrangement joins TRBV9 to TRBJ2-3; D gene uncertain. This CDR3 region has 15 residues. V was shortened by 2 bases and J by 2 bases, with 12 bases between the two germline ends. Germline CDR1 reads SGDLS; CDR2 reads YYNGEE. CDR3 amino acids: CASSVDGLNTDTQYF. The CDR3 DNA is TGTGCCAGCAGCGTTGACGGGTTAAACACAGATACGCAGTATTTT. The variable domain in full, with the rest retrieved from reference TRBV9 and TRBJ2-3, is DSGVTQTPKHLITATGQRVTLRCSPRSGDLSVYWYQQSLDQGLQFLIQYYNGEERAKGNILERFSAQQFPDLHSELNLSSLELGDSALYFCASSVDGLNTDTQYFGPGTRLTVL.

V gene TRBV27 combines with J gene TRBJ2-5; TRBD2 might be the D (6 bases). The germline V gene encodes CDR1 MNHEY and CDR2 SMNVEV (reference sequence). This CDR3 spans 12 amino acids. V was pared by 5 bases and J by 5 bases, with 9 bases between. DNA of the CDR3: TGTGCCAGCAGTCACGCGGGGGAGACCCAGTACTTC. Translation: CASSHAGETQYF.

This clone has just one count. The chain combines TRBV4-1 with TRBJ2-1; 12 bases fit TRBD2. CDR3 size: 19 residues. The V and J ends lost 1 base and 7 bases, in that order; junction bases with no gene match: 14. The V gene's germline CDR1 is MGHRA and CDR2 YSYEKL. Here the CDR3 DNA reads TGCGCCAGCAGCCAAGTCCCCGGACTAGCGGGGCTAATTGGGAATGAGCAGTTCTTC. As protein: CASSQVPGLAGLIGNEQFF.

CDR3 in DNA: TGCGCCAGCAGCTTGGCCGGGGACGAGCAGTACTTC. This encodes CASSLAGDEQYF. The chain has TRBV5-1 and TRBJ2-7; TRBD2 is a possible D gene (5 bases). Germline V lookup: CDR1 SGHRS, CDR2 YFSETQ. CDR3 length: 12 residues. V lost 0 bases, J lost 5 bases, and 6 bases lay in between.

V usage is TRBV15 and J usage is TRBJ2-7, with D perhaps matching TRBD2 (5 bases). Germline CDR1 and CDR2: LNHNV and YYDKDF (reference sequence). The V gene lost 5 bases and the J gene lost 2 bases, with 10 bases spanning the gap. The CDR3 runs 13 residues. CDR3 region: CATSPGFAYEQYF. As DNA, the CDR3 is TGTGCCACCAGCCCGGGATTTGCCTACGAGCAGTACTTC. Supplemented by reference TRBV15 and TRBJ2-7, the full variable domain reads DAMVIQNPRYQVTQFGKPVTLSCSQTLNHNVMYWYQQKSSQAPKLLFHYYDKDFNNEADTPDNFQSRRPNTSFCFLDIRSPGLGDTAMYLCATSPGFAYEQYFGPGTRLTVT.

The CDR3 bases are TGTGCCAGTAGTCACGACAGGGGCCCTTTGCATTTT. As protein: CASSHDRGPLHF. The gene calls are TRBV19 and TRBJ1-5, with 8 bases lining up with TRBD1. The germline gives CDR1 LNHDA, CDR2 SQIVND (reference sequence). V was pared by 5 bases and J by 15 bases, with 9 bases of the junction left unmatched. This CDR3 has 12 residues.

This chain links TRBV9 with TRBJ1-2; D is uncertain. This CDR3 region has 11 residues. V gave up 6 bases and J gave up 4 bases, with 7 bases separating them. CDR1 and CDR2 (germline): SGDLS, YYNGEE. This chain's CDR3 is CASTGGYGYTF. In DNA, the CDR3 is TGTGCCAGCACGGGTGGCTATGGCTACACCTTC.

V is TRBV15 and J is TRBJ2-7; D is ambiguous. The CDR3 has 13 residues. Deletions cut 5 bases from V and 4 bases from J, with 12 bases between. Germline V gives CDR1 LNHNV, CDR2 YYDKDF (reference sequence). The DNA of the CDR3 is TGTGCCACCAGCGGTGCGGATCCTTACGAGCAGTACTTC. Protein: CATSGADPYEQYF. Supplemented by reference TRBV15 and TRBJ2-7, the full variable domain reads DAMVIQNPRYQVTQFGKPVTLSCSQTLNHNVMYWYQQKSSQAPKLLFHYYDKDFNNEADTPDNFQSRRPNTSFCFLDIRSPGLGDTAMYLCATSGADPYEQYFGPGTRLTVT.